The rows below give T cell receptor beta chains drawn from one sample of a study of shared clonotypes between healthy human individuals. Sequenced by immunoSEQ multiplex PCR; TCRdb stores in-frame clones only, minus some. The data hold millions of clones, with 85% to 95% observed a single time. The specimen was naive CD4+ T cells from PBMCs. The receptors were sampled from a man younger than 35 in good health. Some clones in this sample may be carry-over from other donors' samples. Each CDR3 is given with its conserved first and last residue. A D gene is named only where the DNA matches it firmly. Clone size, where shown, is once, few, many, or a class for clones that have expanded.

j_call | d_call | v_call | clone_size | cdr3_nt | cdr3_aa
TRBJ2-1 | TRBD2 | TRBV7-2 | once | TGTGCCAGCAGCTTAGGTAGCGGGAGATACAATGAGCAGTTCTTC | CASSLGSGRYNEQFF
TRBJ2-7 | - | TRBV6-5 | once | TGTGCCAGCAGACGAACGGAGGGGATTACCTACGAGCAGTACTTC | CASRRTEGITYEQYF
TRBJ2-1 | - | TRBV11-2 | - | TGTGCCAGCAGCTTAGGAGGGGCTAGCGTACCCTACAATGAGCAGTTCTTC | CASSLGGASVPYNEQFF
TRBJ2-3 | TRBD2 | TRBV4-3 | - | TGCGCCAGCAGCCAATCAAGCCTTACACGGGGGACTAGCGGGTGGGCAGATACGCAGTATTTT | CASSQSSLTRGTSGWADTQYF
TRBJ1-4 | TRBD1 | TRBV18 | - | TGTGCCAGCTCACCCCTGACAGGGGGCGAAGAAAAACTGTTTTTT | CASSPLTGGEEKLFF
TRBJ2-2 | TRBD1 | TRBV12-5 | - | TGTGCTAGTGGTTTGGGCAGGGGGCTAGGGACCGGGGAGCTGTTTTTT | CASGLGRGLGTGELFF
TRBJ2-2 | TRBD1 | TRBV2 | - | TGTGCCAGCAGCGACGACAGGGGGCGAGGCACCGGGGAGCTGTTTTTT | CASSDDRGRGTGELFF
TRBJ2-2 | - | TRBV7-3 | - | TGTGCCAGCAGCTTATCCCCTAATTCCGGGGAGCTGTTTTTT | CASSLSPNSGELFF
TRBJ2-5 | - | TRBV2 | - | TGTGCCAGCATCGAAGGGGGGACCGGCTGGGAGACCCAGTACTTC | CASIEGGTGWETQYF
TRBJ1-4 | - | TRBV4-1 | - | TGCGCCAGCAGCCAGGCCTCAGTTGCAACTAATGAAAAACTGTTTTTT | CASSQASVATNEKLFF
TRBJ1-1 | - | TRBV5-6 | once | TGTGCCAGCAGCTTGGTGGAGACAGGCCCCGCGGCGGCTTTCTTT | CASSLVETGPAAAFF
TRBJ2-3 | TRBD2 | TRBV5-1 | - | TGCGCCAGCAGCTTGGACCCCGGGGGGGCCGGCACAGATACGCAGTATTTT | CASSLDPGGAGTDTQYF
TRBJ1-2 | TRBD1 | TRBV28 | - | TGTGCCAGCAGTCTTATTGGCGGGACAGGGGAGGACTATGGCTACACCTTC | CASSLIGGTGEDYGYTF
TRBJ1-4 | - | TRBV7-9 | - | TGTGCCAGCAGCTTAGCGCCGGCCCCCAATGAAAAACTGTTTTTT | CASSLAPAPNEKLFF
TRBJ1-2 | - | TRBV30 | - | TGTGCCTGGAGTGTAGCGCTCGTGGGGGGCGCCTCTAACTATGGCTACACCTTC | CAWSVALVGGASNYGYTF
TRBJ2-1 | - | TRBV11-3 | - | TGTGCCAGCAGCGGACTTAGAGACAATGAGCAGTTCTTC | CASSGLRDNEQFF
TRBJ1-2 | TRBD1 | TRBV6-5 | - | TGTGCCAGCAGATTCTCGACAGGGAACTATGGCTACACCTTC | CASRFSTGNYGYTF
TRBJ1-1 | - | TRBV5-1 | - | TGCGCCAGCAGTTCGGACAGTTTAAACACTGAAGCTTTCTTT | CASSSDSLNTEAFF
TRBJ2-1 | TRBD2 | TRBV10-3 | - | TGTGCCATCAGCGAGACTAGCGGGCTTCAGTTCTTC | CAISETSGLQFF
TRBJ1-2 | - | TRBV6-5 | - | TGTGCCAGCAGTACCGTGTACGGTGGCTACACCTTC | CASSTVYGGYTF
TRBJ2-1 | TRBD2 | TRBV6-1 | - | TGTGCCAGCAGTGAGGGGGGGTCCTACAATGAGCAGTTCTTC | CASSEGGSYNEQFF
TRBJ1-2 | - | TRBV28 | - | TGTGCCAGCAGCCAGATAGGACAAGGCGGCTACACCTTC | CASSQIGQGGYTF
TRBJ1-1 | - | TRBV5-4 | few | TGTGCCAGCACCCCACAGGGAGCCTCTGAAGCTTTCTTT | CASTPQGASEAFF
TRBJ2-2 | TRBD1 | TRBV11-3 | - | TGTGCCAGCAGCCGTGACAGGGGACCGACCGGGGAGCTGTTTTTT | CASSRDRGPTGELFF
TRBJ2-1 | - | TRBV9 | - | TGTGCCAGCAGCGTAGAAGGGGCCGCCTACAATGAGCAGTTCTTC | CASSVEGAAYNEQFF
TRBJ2-2 | - | TRBV5-1 | - | TGCGCCAGCAGCTTGGTAGGGGAAGGTGCCGGGGAGCTGTTTTTT | CASSLVGEGAGELFF
TRBJ1-5 | - | TRBV6-1 | - | TGTGCCACTCATGGGGCTTTCCCAAGACAGCCCCAGCATTTT | CATHGAFPRQPQHF
TRBJ2-7 | - | TRBV28 | - | TGTGCCAGCAGTTTGGGGGGGACAGGAGCCTTCCTGACCTACGAGCAGTACTTC | CASSLGGTGAFLTYEQYF
TRBJ1-1 | TRBD1 | TRBV25-1 | few | TGTGCCAGCGGACCACAGGGGCGGACTGAAGCTTTCTTT | CASGPQGRTEAFF
TRBJ2-7 | TRBD2 | TRBV5-4 | - | TGTGCCAGCAGCAGGACTAGCGGAACCTACGAGCAGTACTTC | CASSRTSGTYEQYF
TRBJ2-7 | TRBD1 | TRBV7-6 | - | TGTGCCAGCAGCCTCGGACAGGGGGCTAATACCTACGAGCAGTACTTC | CASSLGQGANTYEQYF
TRBJ2-2 | TRBD2 | TRBV5-1 | - | TGCGCCAGCAGCTTGGCCGAGGGTAGTCGGGAGGGCCTCCGCGGGGAGCTGTTTTTT | CASSLAEGSREGLRGELFF
TRBJ1-3 | - | TRBV10-3 | - | TGTGCCATCACATTCGGGGGCTCTGGAAACACCATATATTTT | CAITFGGSGNTIYF
TRBJ2-5 | - | TRBV13 | - | TGTGCCAGCGGAATCGGGCCTCGGGAGACCCAGTACTTC | CASGIGPRETQYF